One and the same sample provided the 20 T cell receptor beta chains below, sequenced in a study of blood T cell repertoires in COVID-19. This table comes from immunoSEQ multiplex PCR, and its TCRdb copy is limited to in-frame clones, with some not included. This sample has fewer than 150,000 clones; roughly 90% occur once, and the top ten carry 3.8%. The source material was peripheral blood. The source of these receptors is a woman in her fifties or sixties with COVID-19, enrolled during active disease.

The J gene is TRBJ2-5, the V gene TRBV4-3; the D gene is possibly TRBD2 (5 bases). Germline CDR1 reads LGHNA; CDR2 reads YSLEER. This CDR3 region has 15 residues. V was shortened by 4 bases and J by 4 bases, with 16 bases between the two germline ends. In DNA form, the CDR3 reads TGCGCCAGCAGCCGGACTTATGTGACAAGAGAGACCCAGTACTTC. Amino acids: CASSRTYVTRETQYF.

CDR3 protein: CASSLQGGYGYTF. The CDR3 nucleotides read TGTGCCAGCAGCTTACAGGGAGGGTATGGCTACACCTTC. The chain carries TRBV5-4 and TRBJ1-2; maybe TRBD1 (6 bases). Germline V CDR1 and CDR2: SGHNT, YYREEE (reference sequence). There are 13 residues in the CDR3. Trimming left V 2 bases short and J 5 bases short, with 10 bases between.

The CDR3 loop is CASSRDSVVKPQHF. The CDR3 DNA follows: TGTGCCAGCAGCCGTGATTCGGTGGTCAAGCCCCAGCATTTT. The V and J genes are TRBV3-1 (or the pseudogene TRBV3-2) and TRBJ1-5; unclear D gene. V was clipped by 4 bases and J by 8 bases, with 15 bases between them. The CDR3 runs 14 residues. Germline V gives CDR1 LGHDT, CDR2 YNNKEL (reference sequence).

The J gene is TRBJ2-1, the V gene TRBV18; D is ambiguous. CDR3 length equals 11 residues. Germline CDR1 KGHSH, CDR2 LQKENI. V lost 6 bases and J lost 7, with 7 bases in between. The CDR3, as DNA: TGTGCCAGCTCCCCCTTAAATGAGCAGTTCTTC. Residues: CASSPLNEQFF.

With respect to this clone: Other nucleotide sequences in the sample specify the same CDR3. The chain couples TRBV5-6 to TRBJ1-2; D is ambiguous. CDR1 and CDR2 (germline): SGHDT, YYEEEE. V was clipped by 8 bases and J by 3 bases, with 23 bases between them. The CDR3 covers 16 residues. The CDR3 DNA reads TGTGCCAGTAGCCCGATGGGGAGCCCTGGATACTATGGCTACACCTTC. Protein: CASSPMGSPGYYGYTF. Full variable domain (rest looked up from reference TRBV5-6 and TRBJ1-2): DAGVTQSPTHLIKTRGQQVTLRCSPKSGHDTVSWYQQALGQGPQFIFQYYEEEERQRGNFPDRFSGHQFPNYSSELNVNALLLGDSALYLCASSPMGSPGYYGYTFGSGTRLTVV.

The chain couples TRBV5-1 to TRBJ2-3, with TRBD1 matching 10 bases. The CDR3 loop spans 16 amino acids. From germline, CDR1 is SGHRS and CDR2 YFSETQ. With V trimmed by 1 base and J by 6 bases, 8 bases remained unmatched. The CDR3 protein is CASSLFTGTGDDTQYF. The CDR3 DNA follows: TGCGCCAGCAGCTTGTTCACGGGGACAGGGGACGATACGCAGTATTTT.

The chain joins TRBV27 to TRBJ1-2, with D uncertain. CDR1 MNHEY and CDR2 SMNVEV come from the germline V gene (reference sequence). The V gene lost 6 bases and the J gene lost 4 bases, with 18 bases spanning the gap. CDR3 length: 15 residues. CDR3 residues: CASSLRGGWAYGYTF. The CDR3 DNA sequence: TGTGCCAGCAGCCTCCGGGGAGGGTGGGCCTATGGCTACACCTTC.

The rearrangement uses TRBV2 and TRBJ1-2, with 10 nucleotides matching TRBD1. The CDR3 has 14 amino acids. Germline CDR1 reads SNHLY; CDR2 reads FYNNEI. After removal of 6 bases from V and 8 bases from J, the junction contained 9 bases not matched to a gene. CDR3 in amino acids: CASRGDRGRGGYTF. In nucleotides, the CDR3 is TGTGCCAGCAGGGGTGACAGGGGGCGAGGAGGCTACACCTTC.

The CDR3, as DNA: TGCGCCAGCAGTCTACAGGGGGCGTCAGATACGCAGTATTTT. This encodes CASSLQGASDTQYF. The rearrangement uses TRBV5-1 and TRBJ2-3; the match to TRBD1 covers 9 bases. The CDR3 has 14 amino acids. V shed 5 bases and J 4 bases; nucleotides not matched to a gene: 5. Germline CDR1 reads SGHRS; CDR2 reads YFSETQ.

The CDR3 here is CASSQDLSGNTIYF. DNA for the CDR3: TGCGCCAGCAGCCAAGATTTATCGGGAAACACCATATATTTT. The chain couples TRBV4-3 to TRBJ1-3, with no clear D. Trimming took 0 bases from V and 4 from J, leaving 7 bases between them. Germline CDR1 is LGHNA and CDR2 is YSLEER. CDR3 length: 14 amino acids.

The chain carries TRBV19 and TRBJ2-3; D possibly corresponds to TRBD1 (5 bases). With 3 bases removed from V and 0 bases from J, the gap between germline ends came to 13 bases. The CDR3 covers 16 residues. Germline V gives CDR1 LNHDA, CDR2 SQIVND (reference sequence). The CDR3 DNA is TGTGCCAGTAGTATCCAGGGCCCCCCTAGCACAGATACGCAGTATTTT. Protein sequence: CASSIQGPPSTDTQYF.

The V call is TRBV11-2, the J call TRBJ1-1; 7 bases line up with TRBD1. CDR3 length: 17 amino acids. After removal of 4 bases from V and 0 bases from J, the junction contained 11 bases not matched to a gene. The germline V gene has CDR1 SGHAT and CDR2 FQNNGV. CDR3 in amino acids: CASSSPHNRGMNTEAFF. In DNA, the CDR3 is TGTGCCAGCAGCTCACCCCATAACAGGGGCATGAACACTGAAGCTTTCTTT. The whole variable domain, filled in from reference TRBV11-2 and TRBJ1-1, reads EAGVAQSPRYKIIEKRQSVAFWCNPISGHATLYWYQQILGQGPKLLIQFQNNGVVDDSQLPKDRFSAERLKGVDSTLKIQPAKLEDSAVYLCASSSPHNRGMNTEAFFGQGTRLTVV.

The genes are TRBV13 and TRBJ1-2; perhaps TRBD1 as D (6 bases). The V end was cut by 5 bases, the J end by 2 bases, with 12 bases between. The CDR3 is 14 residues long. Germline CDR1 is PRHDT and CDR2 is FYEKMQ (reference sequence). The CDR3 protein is CASSPGHKNYGYTF. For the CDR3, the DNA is TGTGCCAGCAGCCCGGGACATAAAAACTATGGCTACACCTTC.

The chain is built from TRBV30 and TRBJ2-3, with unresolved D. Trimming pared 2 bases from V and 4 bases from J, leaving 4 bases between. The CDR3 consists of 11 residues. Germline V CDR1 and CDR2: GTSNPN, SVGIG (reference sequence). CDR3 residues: CAWSHSDTQYF. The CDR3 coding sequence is TGTGCCTGGAGTCACTCAGATACGCAGTATTTT.

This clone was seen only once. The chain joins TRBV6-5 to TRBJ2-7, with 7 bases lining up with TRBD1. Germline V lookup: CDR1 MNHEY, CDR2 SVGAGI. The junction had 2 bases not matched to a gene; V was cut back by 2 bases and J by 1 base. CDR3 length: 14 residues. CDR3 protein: CASSYGTASYEQYF. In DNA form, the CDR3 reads TGTGCCAGCAGTTACGGGACAGCTTCCTACGAGCAGTACTTC.

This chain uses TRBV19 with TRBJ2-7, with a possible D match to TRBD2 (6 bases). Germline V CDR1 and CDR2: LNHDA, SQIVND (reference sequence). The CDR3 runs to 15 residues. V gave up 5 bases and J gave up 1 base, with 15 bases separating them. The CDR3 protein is CASSPALGGSYEQYF. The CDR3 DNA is TGTGCCAGTAGTCCAGCCCTGGGGGGTTCCTACGAGCAGTACTTC.

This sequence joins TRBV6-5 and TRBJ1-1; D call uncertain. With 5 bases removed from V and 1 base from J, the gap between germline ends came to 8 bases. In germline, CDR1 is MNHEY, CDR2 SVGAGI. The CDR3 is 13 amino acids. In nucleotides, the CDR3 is TGTGCCAGCAGTCAGTCAAGGAACACTGAAGCTTTCTTT. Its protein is CASSQSRNTEAFF.

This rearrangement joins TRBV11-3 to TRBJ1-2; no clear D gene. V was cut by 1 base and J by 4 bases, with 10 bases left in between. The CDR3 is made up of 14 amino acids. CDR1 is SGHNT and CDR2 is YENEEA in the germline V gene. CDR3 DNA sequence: TGTGCCAGCAGCTTAGGAGGCAGACTCTATGGCTACACCTTC. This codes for CASSLGGRLYGYTF.

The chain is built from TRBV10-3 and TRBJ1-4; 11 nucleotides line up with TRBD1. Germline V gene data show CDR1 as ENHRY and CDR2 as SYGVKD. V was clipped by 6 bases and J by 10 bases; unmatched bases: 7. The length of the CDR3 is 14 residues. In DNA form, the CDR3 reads TGTGCCATCAGCGAACCGGGACAGGGGGGAAAACTGTTTTTT. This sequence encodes CAISEPGQGGKLFF.

In nucleotides, the CDR3 is TGTGCCAGCAGCATAACAGGGGGCTATGGCTACACCTTC. The encoded protein is CASSITGGYGYTF. This sequence joins TRBV7-2 and TRBJ1-2; 8 positions match TRBD1. J lost 4 bases, V lost 5 bases, and 3 bases had no gene match. In germline, CDR1 is SGHTA, CDR2 FQGNSA. This CDR3 is 13 amino acids long.